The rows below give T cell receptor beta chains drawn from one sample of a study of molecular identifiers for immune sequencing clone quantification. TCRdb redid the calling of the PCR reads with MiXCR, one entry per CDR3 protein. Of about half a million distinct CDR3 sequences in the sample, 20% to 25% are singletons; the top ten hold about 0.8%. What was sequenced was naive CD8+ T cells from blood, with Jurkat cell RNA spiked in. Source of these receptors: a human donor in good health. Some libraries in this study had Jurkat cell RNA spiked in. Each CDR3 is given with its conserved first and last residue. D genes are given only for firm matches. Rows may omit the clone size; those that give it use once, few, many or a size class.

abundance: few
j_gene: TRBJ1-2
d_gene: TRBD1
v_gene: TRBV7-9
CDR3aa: CASRPPGQGRDGYTF
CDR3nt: TGTGCCAGCAGACCCCCGGGACAGGGAAGGGACGGCTACACCTTC

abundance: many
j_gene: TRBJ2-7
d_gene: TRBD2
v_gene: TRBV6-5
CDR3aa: CASSYAGGPGEQYF
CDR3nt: TGTGCCAGCAGTTACGCGGGGGGGCCCGGCGAGCAGTACTTC

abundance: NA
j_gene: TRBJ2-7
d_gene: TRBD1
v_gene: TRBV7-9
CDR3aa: CASRAAGQGFYEQYF
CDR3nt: TGTGCCAGCAGGGCCGCGGGACAGGGGTTCTACGAGCAGTACTTC

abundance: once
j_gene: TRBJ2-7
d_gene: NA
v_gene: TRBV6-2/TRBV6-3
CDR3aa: CASSYSAGFTYAQYF
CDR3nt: TGTGCCAGCAGTTACTCGGCGGGTTTCACCTACGCGCAGTACTTC

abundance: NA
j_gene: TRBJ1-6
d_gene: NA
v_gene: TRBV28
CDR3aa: CASQIDPLSSYNSPLHF
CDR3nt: TGTGCCAGCCAAATCGACCCACTAAGCTCCTATAATTCACCCCTCCACTTT

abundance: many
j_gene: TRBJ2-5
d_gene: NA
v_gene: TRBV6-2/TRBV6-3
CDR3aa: CASSPEGKTQYF
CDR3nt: TGTGCCAGCTCCCCAGAAGGGAAGACCCAGTACTTC

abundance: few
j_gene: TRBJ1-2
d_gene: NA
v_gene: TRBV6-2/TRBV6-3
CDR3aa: CASSYRSQLYGYTF
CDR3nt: TGTGCCAGCAGTTACCGGTCACAGCTCTATGGCTACACCTTC

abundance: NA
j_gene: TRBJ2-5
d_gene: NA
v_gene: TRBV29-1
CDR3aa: CSVLGPTKKETQYF
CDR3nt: TGCAGCGTTCTGGGACCGACTAAGAAGGAGACCCAGTACTTC

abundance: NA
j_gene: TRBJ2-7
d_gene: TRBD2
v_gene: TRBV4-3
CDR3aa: CASSEAGVLHEQYF
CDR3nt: TGCGCCAGCAGCGAGGCGGGAGTACTCCACGAGCAGTACTTC

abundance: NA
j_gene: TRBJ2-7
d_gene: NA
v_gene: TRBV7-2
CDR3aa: CASSPPGRTSYEQYF
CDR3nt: TGTGCCAGCAGCCCCCCCGGGCGGACCTCCTACGAGCAGTACTTC

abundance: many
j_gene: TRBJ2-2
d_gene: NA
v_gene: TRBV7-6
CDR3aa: CASSLQTGELFF
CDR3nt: TGTGCCAGCAGCTTACAGACCGGGGAGCTGTTTTTT

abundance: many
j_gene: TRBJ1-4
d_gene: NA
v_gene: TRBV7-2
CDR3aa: CASSLTGSPEKLFF
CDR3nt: TGTGCCAGCAGCTTAACAGGGTCACCGGAAAAACTGTTTTTT

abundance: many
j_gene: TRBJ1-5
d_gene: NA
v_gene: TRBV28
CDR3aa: CASHPDGGGGSNQPQHF
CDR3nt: TGTGCCAGCCACCCCGACGGGGGTGGCGGTAGCAATCAGCCCCAGCATTTT

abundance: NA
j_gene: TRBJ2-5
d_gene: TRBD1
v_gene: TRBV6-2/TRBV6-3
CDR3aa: CASSLTGTGVWETQYF
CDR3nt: TGTGCCAGCAGTTTAACCGGGACAGGGGTCTGGGAGACCCAGTACTTC

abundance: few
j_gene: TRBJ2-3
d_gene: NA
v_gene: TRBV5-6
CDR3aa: CASSLTSGLVSTDTQYF
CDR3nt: TGTGCCAGCAGCTTGACCTCGGGGCTAGTAAGCACAGATACGCAGTATTTT

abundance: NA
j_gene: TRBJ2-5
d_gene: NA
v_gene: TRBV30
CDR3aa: CARSRYRVSMKETQYF
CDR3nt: TGTGCCCGGAGTCGCTACAGGGTTTCGATGAAAGAGACCCAGTACTTC

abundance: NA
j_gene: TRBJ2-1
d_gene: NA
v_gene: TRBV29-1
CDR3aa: CSVVSLGDEQFF
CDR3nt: TGCAGCGTTGTAAGTTTAGGGGATGAGCAGTTCTTC

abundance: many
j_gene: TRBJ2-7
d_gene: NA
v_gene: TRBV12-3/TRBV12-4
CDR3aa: CASSPGQRGQYF
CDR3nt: TGTGCCAGCAGCCCGGGACAACGGGGGCAGTACTTC

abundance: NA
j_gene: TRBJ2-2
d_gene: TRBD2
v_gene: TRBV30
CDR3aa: CAWSWGRGGLFF
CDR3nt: TGTGCCTGGAGTTGGGGCCGCGGGGGGCTGTTTTTT

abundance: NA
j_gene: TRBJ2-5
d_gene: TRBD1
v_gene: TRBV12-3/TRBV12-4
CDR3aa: CASSSRTGEETLYF
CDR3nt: TGTGCCAGCAGTTCCCGGACAGGGGAAGAGACCCTGTACTTC

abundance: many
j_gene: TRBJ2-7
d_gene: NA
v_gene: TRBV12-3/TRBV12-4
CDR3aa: CASSFSSFSPEQYF
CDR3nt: TGTGCCAGCAGTTTCTCATCCTTCTCGCCCGAGCAGTACTTC

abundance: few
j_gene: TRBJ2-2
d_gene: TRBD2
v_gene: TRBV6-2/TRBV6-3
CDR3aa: CASMGLEDTGELFF
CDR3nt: TGTGCCAGTATGGGACTAGAAGACACCGGGGAGCTGTTTTTT

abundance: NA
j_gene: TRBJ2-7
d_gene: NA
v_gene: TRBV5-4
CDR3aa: CASSFGPGSGEQYF
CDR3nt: TGTGCCAGCAGCTTTGGGCCAGGGAGCGGCGAGCAGTACTTC

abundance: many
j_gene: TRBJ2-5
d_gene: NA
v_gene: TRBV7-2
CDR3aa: CASSLVLGWQETQYF
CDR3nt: TGTGCCAGCAGCTTAGTCCTGGGGTGGCAAGAGACCCAGTACTTC

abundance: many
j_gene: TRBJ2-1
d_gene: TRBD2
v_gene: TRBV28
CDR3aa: CASRTSGNEQFF
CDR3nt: TGTGCCAGCAGAACTAGCGGAAATGAGCAGTTCTTC

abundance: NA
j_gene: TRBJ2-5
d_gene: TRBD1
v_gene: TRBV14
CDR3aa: CASSRLTGTGPQETQYF
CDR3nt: TGTGCCAGCAGCCGGTTGACTGGGACAGGCCCTCAAGAGACCCAGTACTTC

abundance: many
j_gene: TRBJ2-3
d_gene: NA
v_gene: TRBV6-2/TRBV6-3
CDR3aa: CAPKGGGVTDTQYF
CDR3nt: TGTGCCCCAAAAGGGGGGGGCGTTACAGATACGCAGTATTTT

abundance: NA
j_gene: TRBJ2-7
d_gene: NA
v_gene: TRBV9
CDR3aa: CASSVGVSGAYEQYF
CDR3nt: TGTGCCAGCAGCGTAGGGGTTAGCGGAGCCTACGAGCAGTACTTC

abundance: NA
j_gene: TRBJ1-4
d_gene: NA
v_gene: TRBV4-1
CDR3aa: CASSAGRDYEKLFF
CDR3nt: TGCGCCAGCAGCGCCGGACGGGACTATGAAAAACTGTTTTTT

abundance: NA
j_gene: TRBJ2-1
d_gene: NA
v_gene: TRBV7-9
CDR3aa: CASSRLEIDEQFF
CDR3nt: TGTGCCAGCAGCAGACTAGAGATCGATGAGCAGTTCTTC

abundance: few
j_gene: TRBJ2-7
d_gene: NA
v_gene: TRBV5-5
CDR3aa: CASSFTGTNQYEQYF
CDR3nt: TGTGCCAGCAGCTTTACCGGGACAAATCAGTACGAGCAGTACTTC

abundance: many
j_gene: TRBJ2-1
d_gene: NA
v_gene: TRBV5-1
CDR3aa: CASSLAEGGYAEQFF
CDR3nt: TGCGCCAGCAGCTTGGCTGAAGGGGGGTACGCTGAGCAGTTCTTC

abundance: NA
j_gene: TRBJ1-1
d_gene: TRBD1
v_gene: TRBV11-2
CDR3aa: CASSPSPGGTEAFF
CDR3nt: TGTGCCAGCAGCCCGAGCCCAGGGGGCACTGAAGCTTTCTTT

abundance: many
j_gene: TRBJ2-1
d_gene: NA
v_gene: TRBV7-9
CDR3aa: CASTPSAVIPFGATNEQFF
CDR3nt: TGTGCCAGCACTCCCAGTGCAGTGATCCCTTTTGGGGCTACCAATGAGCAGTTCTTC

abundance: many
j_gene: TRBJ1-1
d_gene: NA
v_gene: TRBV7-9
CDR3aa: CASSLFQGKTEAFF
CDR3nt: TGTGCCAGCAGCTTATTCCAGGGCAAGACTGAAGCTTTCTTT

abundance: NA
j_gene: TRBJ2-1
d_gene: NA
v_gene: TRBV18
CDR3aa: CASPPTGAGKHEQFF
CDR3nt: TGTGCCAGCCCTCCGACAGGTGCGGGTAAGCATGAGCAGTTCTTC

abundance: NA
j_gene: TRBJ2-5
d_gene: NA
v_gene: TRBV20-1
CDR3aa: CSAPLGGYQETQYF
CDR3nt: TGCAGTGCCCCCCTTGGAGGTTACCAAGAGACCCAGTACTTC

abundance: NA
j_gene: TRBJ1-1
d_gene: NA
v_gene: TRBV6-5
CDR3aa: CASSYAVWGSNTEAFF
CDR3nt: TGTGCCAGCAGTTACGCGGTTTGGGGGTCGAACACTGAAGCTTTCTTT

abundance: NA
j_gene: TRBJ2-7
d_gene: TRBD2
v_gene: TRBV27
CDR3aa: CASSLRAGGPHEQYF
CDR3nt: TGTGCCAGCAGTTTACGAGCGGGAGGGCCCCACGAGCAGTACTTC

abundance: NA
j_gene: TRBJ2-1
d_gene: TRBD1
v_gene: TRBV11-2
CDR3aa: CASSPGQGLHEQFF
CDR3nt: TGTGCCAGCAGCCCGGGACAGGGCCTTCATGAGCAGTTCTTC